Following are 10 T cell receptor beta chains from one sample sequenced in a study of blood T cell repertoires in COVID-19. Method: immunoSEQ multiplex PCR; TCRdb's copy keeps in-frame clones and lacks some. Here the sample spans about 81,000 clones, around 88% being singletons. The sample taken for sequencing was peripheral blood. These receptors came from a human donor in a cohort sampled during active COVID-19.

A single count supports this clone. The chain carries TRBV7-9 and TRBJ2-7, with 9 bases matching TRBD1. There are 14 residues in the CDR3. Unmatched junction bases numbered 2, after V lost 4 bases and J lost 1 base. Germline CDR1 reads SEHNR; CDR2 reads FQNEAQ (reference sequence). The CDR3 DNA is TGTGCCAGCAGCTCCGGGACAGGGTCCTACGAGCAGTACTTC. Amino acids: CASSSGTGSYEQYF.

This clone was picked up one time. The chain has TRBV11-2 and TRBJ1-6; tentative D call: TRBD1 (5 bases). Trimming cost V 0 bases and J 10 bases, with 10 bases left between them. Germline CDR1 reads SGHAT; CDR2 reads FQNNGV. The CDR3 runs to 14 residues. The DNA for the CDR3 is TGTGCCAGCAGCTTAGACAGGGTTCAATCACCCCTCCACTTT. Protein product: CASSLDRVQSPLHF. Full variable domain (outside the CDR3, taken from reference TRBV11-2 and TRBJ1-6): EAGVAQSPRYKIIEKRQSVAFWCNPISGHATLYWYQQILGQGPKLLIQFQNNGVVDDSQLPKDRFSAERLKGVDSTLKIQPAKLEDSAVYLCASSLDRVQSPLHFGNGTRLTVT.

The chain recombines TRBV3-1 (or the pseudogene TRBV3-2) with TRBJ2-7, with TRBD2 matching over 7 bases. The junction had 9 bases not matched to a gene; V was cut back by 0 bases and J by 4 bases. CDR3 length equals 16 residues. The V gene's germline CDR1 is LGHDT and CDR2 YNNKEL (reference sequence). CDR3 bases: TGTGCCAGCAGCCAAGAGAATGCGGGGGTACGTTACGAGCAGTACTTC. It codes for CASSQENAGVRYEQYF.

The genes are TRBV5-1 and TRBJ2-7; D might be TRBD1 (6 bases). CDR3 length equals 13 residues. V lost 1 base and J 5 bases, leaving 10 bases between the germline ends. Germline CDR1 and CDR2: SGHRS and YFSETQ. The CDR3 bases are TGCGCCAGCAGCTTGTCAGGGGCCCACGAGCAGTACTTC. Its translation: CASSLSGAHEQYF. Based on the CDR3 plus reference TRBV5-1 and TRBJ2-7, the full variable domain is KAGVTQTPRYLIKTRGQQVTLSCSPISGHRSVSWYQQTPGQGLQFLFEYFSETQRNKGNFPGRFSGRQFSNSRSEMNVSTLELGDSALYLCASSLSGAHEQYFGPGTRLTVT.

This rearrangement joins TRBV28 to TRBJ2-7, with a possible D match to TRBD1 (5 bases). The V gene lost 1 base and the J gene lost 0 bases, with 10 bases spanning the gap. The germline V gene encodes CDR1 MDHEN and CDR2 SYDVKM. The CDR3 has 15 amino acids. DNA of the CDR3: TGTGCCAGCAGTTTATTAGGGGAAAACTCCTACGAGCAGTACTTC. Protein: CASSLLGENSYEQYF.

The chain is built from TRBV7-2 and TRBJ1-2, with a tentative D call TRBD1 (6 bases). The CDR3 contains 13 residues. The germline V and J ends were trimmed by 6 bases and 8 bases, with 16 bases remaining between them. Germline V lookup: CDR1 SGHTA, CDR2 FQGNSA. CDR3 coding DNA: TGTGCCAGCAGTTCAGGGGTTCCGGGGGGCTACACCTTC. It specifies CASSSGVPGGYTF.

The genes are TRBV2 and TRBJ2-1; 12 nucleotides match TRBD1. After removal of 8 bases from V and 10 bases from J, the junction contained 6 bases not matched to a gene. This CDR3 is 13 amino acids long. CDR1 is SNHLY and CDR2 is FYNNEI in the germline V gene. CDR3 nucleotides: TGTGCCAGCGTAGGGGACAGGGGGCAAGAGCAGTTCTTC. It translates to CASVGDRGQEQFF.

The gene calls are TRBV19 and TRBJ2-7, with D uncertain. The CDR3 has 14 residues. Per the germline V gene, CDR1 is LNHDA and CDR2 is SQIVND (reference sequence). V shed 1 base and J shed 0 bases, with 7 bases lying between them. The CDR3 DNA is TGTGCCAGTAGTATAGGTGGCAGCTCCTACGAGCAGTACTTC. Translation: CASSIGGSSYEQYF.

This clone was recorded only once. This chain joins TRBV7-9 and TRBJ2-2, with 11 bases aligning to TRBD1. Germline V gene data show CDR1 as SEHNR and CDR2 as FQNEAQ (reference sequence). This CDR3 contains 16 residues. The V and J ends lost 5 bases and 6 bases, in that order; junction bases with no gene match: 8. CDR3 nucleotides: TGTGCCAGCAGCCGAGGGACAGGGGGAGACGCCGGGGAGCTGTTTTTT. Translating it yields CASSRGTGGDAGELFF.

V and J are TRBV5-4 and TRBJ1-3; TRBD1 matches at 7 bases. The CDR3 is 15 residues long. Germline CDR1 is SGHNT and CDR2 is YYREEE (reference sequence). V lost 3 bases and J lost 0; bases outside the gene matches: 3. CDR3 sequence (DNA): TGTGCCAGCAGCTCCGACAGGGACTCTGGAAACACCATATATTTT. Translated, it gives CASSSDRDSGNTIYF.